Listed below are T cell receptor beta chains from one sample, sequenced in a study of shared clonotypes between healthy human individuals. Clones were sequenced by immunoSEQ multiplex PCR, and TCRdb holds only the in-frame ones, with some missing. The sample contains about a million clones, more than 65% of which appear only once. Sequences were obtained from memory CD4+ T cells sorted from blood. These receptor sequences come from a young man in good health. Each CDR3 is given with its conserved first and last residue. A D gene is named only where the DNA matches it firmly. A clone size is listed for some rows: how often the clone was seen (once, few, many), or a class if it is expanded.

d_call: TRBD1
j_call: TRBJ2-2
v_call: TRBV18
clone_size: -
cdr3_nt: TGTGCCAGCTCAGCCACAGGGGCCGGGGAGCTGTTTTTT
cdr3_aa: CASSATGAGELFF

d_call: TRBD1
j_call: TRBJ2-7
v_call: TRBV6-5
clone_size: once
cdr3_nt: TGTGCCAGCAGTTACTCCCACAGGGGAGTTAGTCACGAGCAGTACTTC
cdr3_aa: CASSYSHRGVSHEQYF

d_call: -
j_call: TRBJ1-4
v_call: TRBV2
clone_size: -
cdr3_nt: TGTGCCAGCAGGGTGACAGTGCCAAATGAAAAACTGTTTTTT
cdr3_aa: CASRVTVPNEKLFF

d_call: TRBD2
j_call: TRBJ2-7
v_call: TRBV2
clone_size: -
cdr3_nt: TGTGCCAGCAGGACTAGCGGGGGGCTCGAGCAGTACTTC
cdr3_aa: CASRTSGGLEQYF

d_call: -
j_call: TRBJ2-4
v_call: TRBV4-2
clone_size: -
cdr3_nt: TGTGCCAGCAGCCAAGGGTCGGGTGGGGGAACCAAAAACATTCAGTACTTC
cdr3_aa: CASSQGSGGGTKNIQYF

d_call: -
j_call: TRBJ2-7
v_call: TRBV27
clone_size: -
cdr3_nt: TGTGCCAGCAGTGACCCAGCTGGCCACAAGTACGAGCAGTACTTC
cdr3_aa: CASSDPAGHKYEQYF

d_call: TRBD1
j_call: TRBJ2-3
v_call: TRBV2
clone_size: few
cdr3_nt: TGTGCCAGCAGTATACAGGGGGATACGCAGTATTTT
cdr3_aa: CASSIQGDTQYF

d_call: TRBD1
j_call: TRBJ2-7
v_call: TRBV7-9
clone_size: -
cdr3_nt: TGTGCCAGCAGCGAATCCGGGACAGGGCCCTACGAGCAGTACTTC
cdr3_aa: CASSESGTGPYEQYF

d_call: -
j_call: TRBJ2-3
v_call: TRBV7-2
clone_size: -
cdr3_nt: TGTGCCAGCAGCTTAATGGGCGGTGGCACAGATACGCAGTATTTT
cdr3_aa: CASSLMGGGTDTQYF

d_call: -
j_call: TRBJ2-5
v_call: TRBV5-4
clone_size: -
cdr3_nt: TGTGCCAGCAGCCCCAAACCAGCCGGGACTTCGGGGACCCAGTACTTC
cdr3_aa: CASSPKPAGTSGTQYF

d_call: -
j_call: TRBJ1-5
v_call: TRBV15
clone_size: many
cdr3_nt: TGTGCCACCAGCAACAATCAGCCCCAGCATTTT
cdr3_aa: CATSNNQPQHF

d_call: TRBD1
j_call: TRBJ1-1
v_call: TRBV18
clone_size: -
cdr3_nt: TGTGCCAGCTCACCACGACAGGGGTCGAACACTGAAGCTTTCTTT
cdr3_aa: CASSPRQGSNTEAFF

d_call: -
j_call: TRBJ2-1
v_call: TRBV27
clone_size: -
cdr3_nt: TGTGCCAGCAGTTTGCCGGGTTCGAGCGCCCACAATGAGCAGTTCTTC
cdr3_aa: CASSLPGSSAHNEQFF

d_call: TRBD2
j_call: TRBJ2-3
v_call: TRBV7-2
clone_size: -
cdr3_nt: TGTGCCAGCAGCTTATATGGGCTGAGCGGGGGTTACACAGATACGCAGTATTTT
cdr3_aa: CASSLYGLSGGYTDTQYF

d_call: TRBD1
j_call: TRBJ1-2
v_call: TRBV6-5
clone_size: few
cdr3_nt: TGTGCCAGCAGGCCAACAGGGGGCTATGGCTACACCTTC
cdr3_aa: CASRPTGGYGYTF

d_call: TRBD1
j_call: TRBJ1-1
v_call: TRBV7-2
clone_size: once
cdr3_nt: TGTGCCAGCAGCCCGACAGGGGGGGTGGTCACTGAAGCTTTCTTT
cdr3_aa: CASSPTGGVVTEAFF

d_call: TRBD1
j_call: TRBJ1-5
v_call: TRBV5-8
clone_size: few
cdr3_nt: TGTGCCAGCAGCCCGGACAGGGTCTACCAGCAGCCCCAGCATTTT
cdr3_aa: CASSPDRVYQQPQHF

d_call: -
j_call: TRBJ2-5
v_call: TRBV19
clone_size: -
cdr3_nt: TGTGCCAGTAGTCGATCCCGTGGGGGAGAGACCCAGTACTTC
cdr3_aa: CASSRSRGGETQYF

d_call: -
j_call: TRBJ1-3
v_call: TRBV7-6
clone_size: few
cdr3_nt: TGTGCCAGCAGCCCGGGAGCGGGAATCTCTGGAAACACCATATATTTT
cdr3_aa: CASSPGAGISGNTIYF

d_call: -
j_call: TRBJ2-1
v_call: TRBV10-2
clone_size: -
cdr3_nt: TGCGCCAGCAGGGAGCGGATCTACAATGAGCAGTTCTTC
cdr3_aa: CASRERIYNEQFF

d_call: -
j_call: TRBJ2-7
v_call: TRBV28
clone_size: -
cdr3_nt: TGTGCCAGCAGAAGTAGATTCTTTACGTGGGTTGGGTACGAGCAGTACTTC
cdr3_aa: CASRSRFFTWVGYEQYF

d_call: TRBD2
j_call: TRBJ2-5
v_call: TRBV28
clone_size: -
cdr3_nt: TGTGCCAGCAGTTCGGCTAACGGGGGGTCCGGGAGAGAGACCCAGTACTTC
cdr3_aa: CASSSANGGSGRETQYF

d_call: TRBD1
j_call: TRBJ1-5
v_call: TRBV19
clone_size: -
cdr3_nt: TGTGCCAGTCGGGACAGGGATGATCAGCCCCAGCATTTT
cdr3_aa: CASRDRDDQPQHF

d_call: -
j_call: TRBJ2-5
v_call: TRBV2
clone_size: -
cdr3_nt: TGTGCCAGCAGTGCTCGGGCTTTAGAGACCCAGTACTTC
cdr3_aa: CASSARALETQYF

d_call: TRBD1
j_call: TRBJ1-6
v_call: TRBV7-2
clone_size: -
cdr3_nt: TGTGCCAGCAGCTTAGATGGACAGGCAAAAAATTCACCCCTCCACTTT
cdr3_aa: CASSLDGQAKNSPLHF

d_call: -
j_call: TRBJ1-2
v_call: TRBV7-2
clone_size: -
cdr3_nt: TGTGCCAGCAGCTTAGCGCGAGTTGGCTACACCTTC
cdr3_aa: CASSLARVGYTF

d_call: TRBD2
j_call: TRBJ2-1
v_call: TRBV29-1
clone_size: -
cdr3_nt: TGCAGCCCTCACCGGACTAGCGTATACAATGAGCAGTTCTTC
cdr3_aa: CSPHRTSVYNEQFF

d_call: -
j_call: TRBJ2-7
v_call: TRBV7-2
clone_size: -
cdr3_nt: TGTGCCAGCAGCTTAGTAGTAGGGAGTGGTGCCTACGAGCAGTACTTC
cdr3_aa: CASSLVVGSGAYEQYF

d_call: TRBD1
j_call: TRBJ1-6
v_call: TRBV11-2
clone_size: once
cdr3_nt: TGTGCCAGCAGCAAACCGGGACAGAATTCACCCCTCCACTTT
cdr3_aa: CASSKPGQNSPLHF

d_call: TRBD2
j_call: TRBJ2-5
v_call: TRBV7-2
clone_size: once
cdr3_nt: TGTGCCAGCAGCTCGTGGCGGGGGAGGGGAGAGACCCAGTACTTC
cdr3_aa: CASSSWRGRGETQYF

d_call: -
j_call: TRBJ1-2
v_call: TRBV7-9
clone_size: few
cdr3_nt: TGTGCCAGCAGTTGGGACATCCAAAATGGCTACACCTTC
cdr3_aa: CASSWDIQNGYTF

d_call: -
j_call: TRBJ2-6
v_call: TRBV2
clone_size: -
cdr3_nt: TGTGCCAGCAGTGGCCATCAGTCTGGGGCCAACGTCCTGACTTTC
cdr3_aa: CASSGHQSGANVLTF

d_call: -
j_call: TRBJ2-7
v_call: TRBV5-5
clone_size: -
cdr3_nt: TGTGCCAGCAGCTTGGTACAGTCCTACGAGCAGTACTTC
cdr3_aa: CASSLVQSYEQYF

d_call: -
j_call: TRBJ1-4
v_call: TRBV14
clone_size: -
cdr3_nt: TGTGCCAGCAGCCAAGCCCCTGTTGCAACTAATGAAAAACTGTTTTTT
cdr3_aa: CASSQAPVATNEKLFF

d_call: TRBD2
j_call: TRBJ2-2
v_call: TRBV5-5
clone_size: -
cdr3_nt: TGTGCCAGCAGTTTGACTAGCAAGGACACCGGGGAGCTGTTTTTT
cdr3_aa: CASSLTSKDTGELFF

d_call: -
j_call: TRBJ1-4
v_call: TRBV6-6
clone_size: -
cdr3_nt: TGTGCCAGCGGACATGGACTTGGCCGGGAAAAACTGTTTTTT
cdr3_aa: CASGHGLGREKLFF

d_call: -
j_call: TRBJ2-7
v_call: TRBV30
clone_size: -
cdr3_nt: TGTGCCTGGAGTCGAGACGTCCTAGCCGCCTCCGAGCAGTACTTC
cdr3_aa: CAWSRDVLAASEQYF

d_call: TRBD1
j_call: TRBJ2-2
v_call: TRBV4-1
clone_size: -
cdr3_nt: TGCGCCAGCAGCCAGCCCTCCGGGACAGGAAACACCGGGGAGCTGTTTTTT
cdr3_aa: CASSQPSGTGNTGELFF

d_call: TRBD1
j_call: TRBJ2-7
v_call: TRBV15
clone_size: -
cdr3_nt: TGTGCCACCAGCAGAGGTGGGACAGGGATCTACGAGCAGTACTTC
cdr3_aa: CATSRGGTGIYEQYF

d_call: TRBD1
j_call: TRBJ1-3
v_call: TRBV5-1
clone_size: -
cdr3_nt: TGCGCCAGCAGTTCCGGGACAGGGGTAGGAAACACCATATATTTT
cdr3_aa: CASSSGTGVGNTIYF

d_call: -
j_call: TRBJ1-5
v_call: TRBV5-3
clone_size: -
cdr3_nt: TGTGCCAGAAGCCGTGTGACAGGACCTTATCAGCCCCAGCATTTT
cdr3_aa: CARSRVTGPYQPQHF

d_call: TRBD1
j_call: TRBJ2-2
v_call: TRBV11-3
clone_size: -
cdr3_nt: TGTGCCAGCAGCTCGACAGGGAAAGCCGGGGAGCTGTTTTTT
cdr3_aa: CASSSTGKAGELFF

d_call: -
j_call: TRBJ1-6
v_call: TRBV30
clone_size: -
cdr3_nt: TGTGCCTGGAGGGTACCGGAGGGTGATTATTCACCCCTCCACTTT
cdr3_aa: CAWRVPEGDYSPLHF

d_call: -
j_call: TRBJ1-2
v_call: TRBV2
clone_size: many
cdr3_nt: TGTGCCAGCAGTGAATGGGCAGAGGGTGGCTACACCTTC
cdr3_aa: CASSEWAEGGYTF

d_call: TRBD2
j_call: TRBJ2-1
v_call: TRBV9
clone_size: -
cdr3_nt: TGTGCCAGCAGCGGAGGACTAGTGTACAATGAGCAGTTCTTC
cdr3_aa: CASSGGLVYNEQFF

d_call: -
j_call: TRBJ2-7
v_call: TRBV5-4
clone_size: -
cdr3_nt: TGTGCCAGCAGCACCCCCGCCGCAACAACCTACGAGCAGTACTTC
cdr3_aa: CASSTPAATTYEQYF

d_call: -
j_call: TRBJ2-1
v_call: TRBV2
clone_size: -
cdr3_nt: TGTGCCAGCAGTGAAGCGGGGTGGGTAGCGGACGAGCAGTTCTTC
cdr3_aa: CASSEAGWVADEQFF

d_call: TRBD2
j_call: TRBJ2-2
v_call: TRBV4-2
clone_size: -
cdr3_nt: TGTGCCAGCAGCCAAGGGAGCGGGACCCACGGGGAGCTGTTTTTT
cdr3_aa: CASSQGSGTHGELFF

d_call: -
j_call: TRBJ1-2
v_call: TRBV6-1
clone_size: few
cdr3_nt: TGTGCCAGCAGTGGGGGGGTTACTAACTATGGCTACACCTTC
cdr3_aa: CASSGGVTNYGYTF

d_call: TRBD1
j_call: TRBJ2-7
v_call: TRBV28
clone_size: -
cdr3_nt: TGTGCCAGCAGATCCGGGACAGTCTACGAGCAGTACTTC
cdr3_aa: CASRSGTVYEQYF